This T cell receptor (beta chain) was retrieved from a study of blood T cell repertoires in COVID-19. Germline lookup yields CDR1 SGHAT and CDR2 FQNNGV. The CDR3 has 15 amino acids. The V gene end was trimmed by 2 bases and the J gene end by 4 bases; junction bases not matched to a gene: 2. Participants spanned ages about 18 to 90 years and resided in some 22 US areas. In assigning cohorts, the study relied on participant-reported clinical history. Cohort 3 donors were reported recovered after two negative PCRs, clearance, or symptom resolution. Sequenced by immunoSEQ multiplex PCR; TCRdb stores in-frame clones only, minus some. The table has roughly 300,000 clones, 80% to 95% seen once.

The receptor comes from a woman aged 25-40 years who had recovered from COVID-19. The rearrangement uses TRBV11-2 and TRBJ2-3; 11 bases line up with TRBD2. Specimen: PBMCs or T cells enriched from blood (not recorded which). The CDR3 region is CASSLTSGSADTQYF. The CDR3, as DNA: TGTGCCAGCAGCTTAACTAGCGGGAGTGCAGATACGCAGTATTTT. The whole variable domain, remainder taken from reference TRBV11-2 and TRBJ2-3, is EAGVAQSPRYKIIEKRQSVAFWCNPISGHATLYWYQQILGQGPKLLIQFQNNGVVDDSQLPKDRFSAERLKGVDSTLKIQPAKLEDSAVYLCASSLTSGSADTQYFGPGTRLTVL.